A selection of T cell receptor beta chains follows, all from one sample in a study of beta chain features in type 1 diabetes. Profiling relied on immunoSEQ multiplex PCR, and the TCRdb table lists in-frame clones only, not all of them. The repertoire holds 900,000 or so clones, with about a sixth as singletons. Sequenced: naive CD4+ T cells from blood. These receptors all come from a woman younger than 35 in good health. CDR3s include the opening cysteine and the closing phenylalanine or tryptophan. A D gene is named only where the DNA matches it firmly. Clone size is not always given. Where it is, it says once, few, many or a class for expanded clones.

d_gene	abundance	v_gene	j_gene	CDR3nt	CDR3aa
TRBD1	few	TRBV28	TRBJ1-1	TGTGCCAGCAGTCCGACAGGGATGAGAGACACTGAAGCTTTCTTT	CASSPTGMRDTEAFF
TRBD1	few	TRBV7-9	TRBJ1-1	TGTGCCAGCAGCCAACAGGGGGACACTGAAGCTTTCTTT	CASSQQGDTEAFF
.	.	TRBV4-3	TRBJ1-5	TGCGCCAGCAGCCAAGAAGGTGGGTTGGATCAGCCCCAGCATTTT	CASSQEGGLDQPQHF
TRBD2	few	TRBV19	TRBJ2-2	TGTGCCAGAGGGACTAAAAACACCGGGGAGCTGTTTTTT	CARGTKNTGELFF
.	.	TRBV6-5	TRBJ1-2	TGTGCCAGCAGTTACTCATTCTGGCAGGGAAAAGATGGCTACACCTTC	CASSYSFWQGKDGYTF
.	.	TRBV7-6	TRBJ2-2	TGTGCCAGCAGCTTAGCTAGCGGAAGCGTGAACACCGGGGAGCTGTTTTTT	CASSLASGSVNTGELFF
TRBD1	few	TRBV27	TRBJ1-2	TGTGCCAGCAGTCCTCGGGACAGGGGGTCTAAAGGCTACACCTTC	CASSPRDRGSKGYTF
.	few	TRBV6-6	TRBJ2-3	TGTGCCAGCAGACACGGACAGTCAGATACGCAGTATTTT	CASRHGQSDTQYF
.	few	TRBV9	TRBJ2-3	TGTGCCAGCAGTCCACACCTCGTTGGAGATACGCAGTATTTT	CASSPHLVGDTQYF
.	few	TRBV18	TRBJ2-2	TGTGCCAGCTCACCAGAATCCGGGGAGCTGTTTTTT	CASSPESGELFF
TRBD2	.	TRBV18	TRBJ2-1	TGTGCCAGCTCACCGGGACTAGCGGGATACAATGAGCAGTTCTTC	CASSPGLAGYNEQFF
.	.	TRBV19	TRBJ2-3	TGTGCCAGTACGGAAACTACTCGAGATACGCAGTATTTT	CASTETTRDTQYF
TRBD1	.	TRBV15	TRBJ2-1	TGTGCCACAGGACAGGGCCCCTTTTATGAGCAGTTCTTC	CATGQGPFYEQFF
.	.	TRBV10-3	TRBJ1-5	TGTGCCATCCAGGGTGGCAATCAGCCCCAGCATTTT	CAIQGGNQPQHF
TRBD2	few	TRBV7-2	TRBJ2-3	TGTGCCAGCAGTCGAGTGCGGGGGGTCACAGATACGCAGTATTTT	CASSRVRGVTDTQYF
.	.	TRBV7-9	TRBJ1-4	TGTGCCAGCAGCCCCTCGGGGCAGTATGAAAAACTGTTTTTT	CASSPSGQYEKLFF
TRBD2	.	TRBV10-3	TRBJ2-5	TGTGCCATCAGTGACCCGGCACGGGGGGAGAAGGAGACCCAGTACTTC	CAISDPARGEKETQYF
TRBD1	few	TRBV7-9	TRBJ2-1	TGTGCCAGCAGTCAACCGCCTAGGGACAGACAAAAAAACAATGAGCAGTTCTTC	CASSQPPRDRQKNNEQFF
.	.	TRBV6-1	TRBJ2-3	TGTGCCAGCACGGGTCCCACAGATACGCAGTATTTT	CASTGPTDTQYF
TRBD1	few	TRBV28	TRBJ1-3	TGTGCCAGCAGCTTAACAGGGGGCCGGAACACCATATATTTT	CASSLTGGRNTIYF
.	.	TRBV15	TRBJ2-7	TGTGCCACCAGCAGAGATCCTAACTCCTACGAGCAGTACTTC	CATSRDPNSYEQYF
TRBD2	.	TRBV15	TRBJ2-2	TGTGCCACCAGCAGAGATCGGGTAGCGGGAGGCCGGATCACCGGGGAGCTGTTTTTT	CATSRDRVAGGRITGELFF
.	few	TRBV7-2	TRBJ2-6	TGTGCCAGCAGCCAAGATCCTGGGGCCAACGTCCTGACTTTC	CASSQDPGANVLTF
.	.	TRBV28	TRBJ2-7	TGTGCCACCAGTAAAGGAGGGGGGAGGTCCTACGAGCAGTACTTC	CATSKGGGRSYEQYF
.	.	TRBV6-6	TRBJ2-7	TGTGCCAGCAGTTACTCGGGAGACTACTACGAGCAGTACTTC	CASSYSGDYYEQYF
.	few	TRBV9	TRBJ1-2	TGTGCTGGAGCGCCTAATTGCTACACCTTC	CAGAPNCYTF
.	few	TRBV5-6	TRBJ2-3	TGTGCCAGCAGCTTGGTAGACCGACGCCCTAGCACAGATACGCAGTATTTT	CASSLVDRRPSTDTQYF
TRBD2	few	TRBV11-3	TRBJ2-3	TGTGCCAGCAGCAAAGCGGGAGATAGCACAGATACGCAGTATTTT	CASSKAGDSTDTQYF
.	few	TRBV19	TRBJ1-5	TGTGCCAGTAGTACTCCTACGGGGGGCAAACAGCCCCAGCATTTT	CASSTPTGGKQPQHF
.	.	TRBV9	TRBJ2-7	TGTGCCAGCAGCGTATCCCCCAGGAGCTCCTACGAGCAGTACTTC	CASSVSPRSSYEQYF
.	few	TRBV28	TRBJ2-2	TGTGCCAGCAGGGACAGAACTAGGGAGCTGTTTTTT	CASRDRTRELFF
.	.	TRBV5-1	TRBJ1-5	TGCGCCAGCAGCCCCGACGGGCAGCCCCAGCATTTT	CASSPDGQPQHF
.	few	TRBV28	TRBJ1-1	TGTGCCAGCAGTGACACTGAAGCTTTCTTT	CASSDTEAFF
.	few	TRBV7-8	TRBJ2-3	TGTGCCAGCAGCTTGGAACTAGACAGCACAGATACGCAGTATTTT	CASSLELDSTDTQYF
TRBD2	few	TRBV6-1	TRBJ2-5	TGTGCCAGCAGACGGACTAGCAGGCCGCAGGAGACCCAGTACTTC	CASRRTSRPQETQYF
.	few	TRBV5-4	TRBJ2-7	TGTGCCAGCAGCCCCATGGTCTCTCGCGGACGAGCCGAGCAGTACTTC	CASSPMVSRGRAEQYF
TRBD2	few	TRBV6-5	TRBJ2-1	TGTGCCAGCAGCCTGGGACTAGCGGGCGGGCAGTTCTTC	CASSLGLAGGQFF
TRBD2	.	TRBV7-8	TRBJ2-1	TGTGCCAGCAGCTTCGGGTCCCGTCGGGGGGTCCTCTCCTACAATGAGCAGTTCTTC	CASSFGSRRGVLSYNEQFF
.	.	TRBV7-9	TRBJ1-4	TGTGCCAGCAGCTTACAATGGACCCGCAGTCCTCGGGCTAATGAAAAACTGTTTTTT	CASSLQWTRSPRANEKLFF
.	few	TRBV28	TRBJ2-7	TGTGCCAGCAGTTCAGGGGTCCCCTACGAGCAGTACTTC	CASSSGVPYEQYF
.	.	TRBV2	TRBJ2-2	TGTGCCATCTCGCTTGTAGACACCGGGGAGCTGTTTTTT	CAISLVDTGELFF
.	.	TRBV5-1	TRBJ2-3	TGCGCCAGCAGCTCCGACAGGATCAACCTTGGAGATACGCAGTATTTT	CASSSDRINLGDTQYF
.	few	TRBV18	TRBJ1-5	TGTGCCAGCTCACCGGAAGGCGGTCAGCCCCAGCATTTT	CASSPEGGQPQHF
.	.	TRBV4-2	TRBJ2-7	TGTGCCAGCAGCCAAGATCTTGGCGAACTCTACGAGCAGTACTTC	CASSQDLGELYEQYF
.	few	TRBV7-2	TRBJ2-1	TGTGCCAGCAGCCCGCAGGGGGGCAATGAGCAGTTCTTC	CASSPQGGNEQFF
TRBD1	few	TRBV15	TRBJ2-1	TGTGCCACCAGCAGAGAACGGACAGGCACAAACAATGAGCAGTTCTTC	CATSRERTGTNNEQFF
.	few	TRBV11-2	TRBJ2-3	TGTGCCAGCAGCCAGACCAGCACAGATACGCAGTATTTT	CASSQTSTDTQYF
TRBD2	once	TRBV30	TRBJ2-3	TGTGCCTGGAGTCTAGCGGGGTTCATGGATACGCAGTATTTT	CAWSLAGFMDTQYF
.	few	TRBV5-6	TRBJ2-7	TGTGCCAGCAGCCTCCAAATTCCCTACGAGCAGTACTTC	CASSLQIPYEQYF
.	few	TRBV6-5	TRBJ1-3	TGTGCCAGCAGTTACGGATACAGTAGCTCCGGAAACACCATATATTTT	CASSYGYSSSGNTIYF
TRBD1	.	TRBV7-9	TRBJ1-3	TGTGCCAGCAGCCCCGGACAGGGCCTATATGGAAACACCATATATTTT	CASSPGQGLYGNTIYF
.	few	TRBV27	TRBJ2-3	TGTGCCAGCAGAGACGGGCCTAGCACAGATACGCAGTATTTT	CASRDGPSTDTQYF
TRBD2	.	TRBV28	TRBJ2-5	TGTGCCAGCAGTCCCCCCCGACTAGCGGGAGACGAGACCCAGTACTTC	CASSPPRLAGDETQYF
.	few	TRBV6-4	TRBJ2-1	TGTGCCAGCAGTGACGTCTATGGGGGTGAGCAGTTCTTC	CASSDVYGGEQFF
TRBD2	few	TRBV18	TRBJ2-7	TGTGCCAGCTCACCAGGACTAGCGGGCCTCTACGAGCAGTACTTC	CASSPGLAGLYEQYF